This T cell receptor (beta chain) was captured in a study of CD8 T cells in Susac syndrome. As regards this clonotype: Its antigen remains unknown.

Trimming cost V 4 bases and J 4 bases, with 8 bases left between them. This CDR3 is 12 amino acids long. In germline, CDR1 is GTSNPN, CDR2 SVGIG (reference sequence). Random hexamers were used to reverse transcribe an amount of 0.5 to 1 ug RNA. Amplification of the TCR beta CDR3 was carried out by immunoSEQ multiplex PCR, which spanned a total of 54 Vbeta and 13 Jbeta segments. TCRdb independently ran MiXCR on the immunoSEQ multiplex PCR reads; one entry per CDR3 protein. The table lists roughly 200,000 distinct CDR3 sequences, just under 95% of them singletons, with 0.082% in the top ten. Blood CD8+ and CD4+ T cells underwent high-throughput TCR beta sequencing. The TEMRA cells underwent FACS enrichment, while the CD8+ and CD4+ T cells underwent negative isolation. Notes on the study in general: It was acknowledged in the study that its TCR sequencing and HLA analysis involved a relatively small number of individuals.

The sample comprised CD4+ T cells from PBMCs. V is TRBV30 and J is TRBJ1-3; D is unclear. The clonotype comes from a human donor with multiple sclerosis. Here the CDR3 reads CAWMVGGNTIYF. The CDR3 DNA sequence: TGTGCCTGGATGGTGGGAGGAAACACCATATATTTT. The full variable domain, with the rest looked up from reference TRBV30 and TRBJ1-3, is SQTIHQWPATLVQPVGSPLSLECTVEGTSNPNLYWYRQAAGRGLQLLFYSVGIGQISSEVPQNLSASRPQDRQFILSSKKLLLSDSGFYLCAWMVGGNTIYFGEGSWLTVV.